One sample yielded the 24 T cell receptor beta chains listed below, sequenced in a study of CD8 T cells in ankylosing spondylitis. TCRdb used MiXCR to reprocess the 5' RACE reads, holding one entry per CDR3 protein. The sample contains about 340,000 distinct CDR3 sequences, roughly 14% of which appear only once. The sample comprised blood, either unsorted or a sorted T cell fraction (not recorded which). These TCRs come from a male donor with ankylosing spondylitis or in good health (not recorded which).

A few counts support this clonotype. The chain has TRBV6-2 or TRBV6-3 and TRBJ2-3, with D perhaps matching TRBD2 (6 bases). The CDR3 length is 18 residues. CDR1 is MNHEY and CDR2 is SVGEGT in the germline V gene. V lost 0 bases to trimming and J lost 1 base, with 17 bases between them. CDR3 bases: TGTGCCAGCAGTTACTCCCTCTGGGGGAAGCGGGGCACAGATACGCAGTATTTT. Protein product: CASSYSLWGKRGTDTQYF.

This clonotype was picked up a small number of times. The chain links TRBV7-9 to TRBJ1-2; D unclear. Germline V CDR1 and CDR2: SEHNR, FQNEAQ (reference sequence). CDR3 length equals 15 residues. With 1 base removed from V and 4 bases from J, the gap between germline ends came to 13 bases. The CDR3 sequence is CASSLGHLLGYGYTF. DNA of the CDR3: TGTGCCAGCAGCTTAGGCCACCTACTGGGCTATGGCTACACCTTC.

This clonotype was found a few times. The CDR3 sequence: CASSQDRVLADYNEQFF. The CDR3 nucleotides are TGTGCCAGCAGCCAAGATCGAGTACTAGCAGATTACAATGAGCAGTTCTTC. The chain combines TRBV3-1 with TRBJ2-1; weak D call: TRBD2 (6 bases). The V and J ends lost 0 bases and 4 bases respectively, with 16 bases between them. Germline CDR1 and CDR2: LGHDT and YNNKEL (reference sequence). The CDR3 extends over 17 amino acids.

The chain has TRBV5-6 and TRBJ2-1; D gene ambiguous. This CDR3 region has 16 residues. V was pared by 0 bases and J by 7 bases, with 17 bases between. Germline V gene sequence: CDR1 SGHDT, CDR2 YYEEEE. Written as DNA, the CDR3 is TGTGCCAGCAGCTTGGTAATTGCGTCTGTCGGTAATGAGCAGTTCTTC. Translated, it gives CASSLVIASVGNEQFF. Looking up the rest from reference TRBV5-6 and TRBJ2-1 gives the full variable domain: DAGVTQSPTHLIKTRGQQVTLRCSPKSGHDTVSWYQQALGQGPQFIFQYYEEEERQRGNFPDRFSGHQFPNYSSELNVNALLLGDSALYLCASSLVIASVGNEQFFGPGTRLTVL.

This chain uses TRBV19 with TRBJ2-2; D gene unclear. The V gene's germline CDR1 is LNHDA and CDR2 SQIVND (reference sequence). With 6 bases removed from V and 0 bases from J, the gap between germline ends came to 8 bases. This CDR3 has 14 amino acids. CDR3 coding DNA: TGTGCCAGTAGAGTAGTGTCGAACACCGGGGAGCTGTTTTTT. Encoded protein: CASRVVSNTGELFF.

The table lists this clonotype with many counts. The chain links TRBV9 to TRBJ2-7; D remains ambiguous. V was cut by 0 bases and J by 3 bases, with 7 bases left in between. The V gene's germline CDR1 is SGDLS and CDR2 YYNGEE. The CDR3 has 13 amino acids. The DNA for the CDR3 is TGTGCCAGCAGCGTAGTTCCGGGCTACGAGCAGTACTTC. Amino acid sequence: CASSVVPGYEQYF.

This clonotype came up many times. This chain uses TRBV7-2 with TRBJ2-7, with 8 bases identical to TRBD2. V shed 5 bases, J shed 9 bases, and the junction held 9 bases outside the gene matches. Germline values: CDR1 SGHTA, CDR2 FQGNSA. The CDR3 runs 13 residues. The CDR3 sequence: CASSRPGTRVQYF. The CDR3 bases are TGTGCCAGCAGCCGACCTGGGACTAGGGTGCAGTACTTC.

In this sample, this clonotype turned up a few times. V usage is TRBV3-1 and J usage is TRBJ2-1, with D perhaps TRBD1 (6 bases). Trimming removed 0 bases from V and 9 bases from J, with 12 bases in between. The CDR3 is 14 residues long. Per germline, CDR1 LGHDT and CDR2 YNNKEL (reference sequence). CDR3 region: CASSQDTIRGEQFF. The CDR3 DNA reads TGTGCCAGCAGCCAAGATACTATCAGGGGTGAGCAGTTCTTC.

This sequence joins TRBV3-1 and TRBJ2-4, with TRBD2 matching 10 bases. The V gene end was trimmed by 1 base and the J gene end by 0 bases; junction bases not matched to a gene: 3. This CDR3 has 17 amino acids. Germline V gene lookup returns CDR1 LGHDT and CDR2 YNNKEL (reference sequence). CDR3 sequence (DNA): TGTGCCAGCAGCCAAGGACTAGCGGGTCTAGCCAAAAACATTCAGTACTTC. Residues: CASSQGLAGLAKNIQYF.

This clonotype was counted only a few times. The chain carries TRBV29-1 and TRBJ2-2; D may correspond to TRBD1 or TRBD2 (5 bases each). Germline assignment: CDR1 SQVTM and CDR2 ANQGSEA. The CDR3 runs 14 residues. The V gene lost 5 bases and the J gene lost 0 bases, with 10 bases spanning the gap. CDR3 amino acids: CSVWGLSNTGELFF. In nucleotides, the CDR3 is TGCAGCGTTTGGGGGTTATCGAACACCGGGGAGCTGTTTTTT.

The rearrangement links TRBV10-3 to TRBJ2-1; TRBD2 aligns across 7 bases. V lost 4 bases to trimming and J lost 5 bases; unmatched junction nucleotides: 11. The V gene's germline CDR1 is ENHRY and CDR2 SYGVKD. The CDR3 runs 16 residues. CDR3 coding DNA: TGTGCCATCAGTGGACTGGGCGGGAGAACTGACAATGAGCAGTTCTTC. It specifies CAISGLGGRTDNEQFF.

This clonotype was observed at least ten times. The chain uses TRBV9 and TRBJ1-6; D uncertain. CDR3 size: 13 residues. In germline, CDR1 is SGDLS, CDR2 YYNGEE. V was pared by 2 bases and J by 7 bases, with 7 bases between. CDR3 nucleotide sequence: TGTGCCAGCAGCGTCGACGGGAATTCACCCCTCCACTTT. Residues: CASSVDGNSPLHF.

As concerns this clonotype: A much larger clone is a single base away; this may be a read error. The chain couples TRBV10-3 to TRBJ1-4; TRBD1 is a possible D gene (6 bases). Germline V lookup: CDR1 ENHRY, CDR2 SYGVKD. The CDR3 length is 13 residues. The CDR3 bases are TGTGACATCAGGGGTACCGCTAATGAAAAACTGTTTTTT. Amino acid sequence: CDIRGTANEKLFF.

This clonotype was seen a few times. In DNA form, the CDR3 reads TGTGCCAGCTGGAACGTCACCTTCCGGGCCCCAGGGGAGAATGAGCAGTTCTTC. Its protein is CASWNVTFRAPGENEQFF. The chain is built from TRBV6-1 and TRBJ2-1; possibly TRBD1 for D (6 bases). V was trimmed by 8 bases and J by 7 bases, leaving 30 bases between them. CDR1 MNHNS and CDR2 SASEGT come from the germline V gene. There are 18 residues in the CDR3.

As regards this clonotype: The junction and the germline gene differ at one end; a read error may be behind it. The rearrangement joins TRBV12-3 or TRBV12-4 to TRBJ2-3; no reliable D call. This CDR3 spans 13 amino acids. Here the CDR3 reads CASSFFPHRTQNF. DNA of the CDR3: TGTGCCAGCAGTTTTTTTCCCCACCGAACGCAGAATTTT.

The chain recombines TRBV6-1 with TRBJ2-5, with 7 bases aligning to TRBD2. Trimming took 6 bases from V and 2 from J; bases not matched to a gene: 3. CDR1 is MNHNS and CDR2 is SASEGT in the germline V gene. The CDR3 contains 13 residues. This CDR3 is CASSQREQETQYF. Written as DNA, the CDR3 is TGTGCCAGCAGCCAGCGGGAACAAGAGACCCAGTACTTC.

Only a few counts were recorded for this clonotype. The chain recombines TRBV5-6 with TRBJ2-1; no definite D call. CDR1 and CDR2 (germline): SGHDT, YYEEEE. CDR3 length: 15 residues. V lost 4 bases and J 0 bases, leaving 11 bases between the germline ends. CDR3 amino acids: CASSPDTYSYNEQFF. CDR3 coding DNA: TGTGCCAGCAGCCCTGACACCTACTCCTACAATGAGCAGTTCTTC.

The gene calls are TRBV16 and TRBJ2-1, with TRBD2 matching 7 bases. This CDR3 region has 14 residues. Trimming took 9 bases from V and 8 from J; bases not matched to a gene: 13. The germline gives CDR1 KGHSY, CDR2 FQNENV. DNA for the CDR3: TGTGCCAGTTCCCGTTCAGCGGGATTTGATGAGCAGTTCTTC. The encoded protein is CASSRSAGFDEQFF.

This clonotype was observed many times. This sequence joins TRBV6-2 or TRBV6-3 and TRBJ2-4, with a weak D call TRBD2 (6 bases). Per germline, CDR1 MNHEY and CDR2 SVGEGT. V was trimmed by 6 bases and J by 1 base, leaving 22 bases between them. The CDR3 runs 18 residues. Here the CDR3 reads CASSPAGSWGYAKNIQYF. The CDR3 DNA is TGTGCCAGCAGCCCAGCGGGCTCTTGGGGTTATGCCAAAAACATTCAGTACTTC.

The V call is TRBV6-1, the J call TRBJ2-3; 10 bases match TRBD2. V was pared by 7 bases and J by 3 bases, with 7 bases of the junction left unmatched. CDR3 length: 15 residues. Germline V gene lookup returns CDR1 MNHNS and CDR2 SASEGT. The DNA of the CDR3 is TGTGCCAGCACCCCCGTTAGCGGGAGGACAGATACGCAGTATTTT. Amino acids: CASTPVSGRTDTQYF.

This chain joins TRBV7-9 and TRBJ2-3; unclear D gene. V dropped 5 bases and J dropped 0 bases, with 12 bases sitting between them. CDR1 is SEHNR and CDR2 is FQNEAQ in the germline V gene (reference sequence). This CDR3 has 15 amino acids. The CDR3 sequence: CASSPGPVSTDTQYF. The CDR3 DNA reads as TGTGCCAGCAGCCCCGGACCCGTGAGCACAGATACGCAGTATTTT.

In its sample, this clonotype was seen a few times. The rearrangement links TRBV5-1 to TRBJ2-2; 7 bases map to TRBD2. Germline CDR1 and CDR2: SGHRS and YFSETQ. The junction had 10 bases not matched to a gene; V was cut back by 0 bases and J by 5 bases. The CDR3 is 17 amino acids. CDR3 bases: TGCGCCAGCAGCTTGGGTAGTGGAGCGGGGCGGACCGGGGAGCTGTTTTTT. Translation: CASSLGSGAGRTGELFF.

This chain connects TRBV3-1 to TRBJ2-1; no definite D call. Trimming pared 1 base from V and 6 bases from J, leaving 10 bases between. The CDR3 runs 14 residues. Germline V gene sequence: CDR1 LGHDT, CDR2 YNNKEL (reference sequence). Written as DNA, the CDR3 is TGTGCCAGCAGCCAAGGGTTCAGTAGCAATGAGCAGTTCTTC. Protein: CASSQGFSSNEQFF.

V gene TRBV12-3 or TRBV12-4 combines with J gene TRBJ2-3, with 10 positions matching TRBD2. V trimming: 6 bases; J trimming: 5 bases; junction bases outside the gene matches: 17. The CDR3 covers 18 residues. The CDR3 is CASRIGLAEMERRDTQYF. The CDR3 DNA reads as TGTGCCAGCAGAATCGGACTAGCGGAAATGGAAAGACGAGATACGCAGTATTTT.